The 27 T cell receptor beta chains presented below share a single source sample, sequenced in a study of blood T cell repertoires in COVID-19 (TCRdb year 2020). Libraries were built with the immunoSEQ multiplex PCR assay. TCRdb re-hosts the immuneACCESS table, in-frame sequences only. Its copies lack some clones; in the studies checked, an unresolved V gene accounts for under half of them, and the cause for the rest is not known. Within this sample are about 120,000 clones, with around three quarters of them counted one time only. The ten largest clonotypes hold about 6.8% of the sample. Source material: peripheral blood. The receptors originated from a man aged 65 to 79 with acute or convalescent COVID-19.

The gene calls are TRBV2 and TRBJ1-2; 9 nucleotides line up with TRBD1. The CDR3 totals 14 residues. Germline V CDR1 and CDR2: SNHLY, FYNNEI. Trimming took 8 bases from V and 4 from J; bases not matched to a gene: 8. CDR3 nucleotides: TGTGCCAGCGGATACACAGGGGGCGGCTATGGCTACACCTTC. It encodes CASGYTGGGYGYTF.

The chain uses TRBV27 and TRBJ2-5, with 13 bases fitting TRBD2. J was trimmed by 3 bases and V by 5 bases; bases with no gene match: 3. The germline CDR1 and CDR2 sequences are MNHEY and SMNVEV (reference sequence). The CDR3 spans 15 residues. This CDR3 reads CASSPGLAGKETQYF. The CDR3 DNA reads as TGTGCCAGCAGTCCGGGACTAGCGGGAAAAGAGACCCAGTACTTC.

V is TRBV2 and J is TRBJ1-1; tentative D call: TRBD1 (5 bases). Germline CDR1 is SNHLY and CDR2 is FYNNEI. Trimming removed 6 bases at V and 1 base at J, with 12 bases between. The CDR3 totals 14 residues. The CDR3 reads CASSPGGGNTEAFF. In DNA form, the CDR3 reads TGTGCCAGCAGCCCCGGGGGTGGGAACACTGAAGCTTTCTTT.

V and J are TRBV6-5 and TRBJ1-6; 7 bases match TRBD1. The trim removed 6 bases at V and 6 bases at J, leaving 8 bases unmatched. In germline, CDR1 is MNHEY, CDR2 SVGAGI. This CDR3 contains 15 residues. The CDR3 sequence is CASRPTGTVNSPLHF. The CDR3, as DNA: TGTGCCAGCAGACCGACCGGGACAGTTAATTCACCCCTCCACTTT.

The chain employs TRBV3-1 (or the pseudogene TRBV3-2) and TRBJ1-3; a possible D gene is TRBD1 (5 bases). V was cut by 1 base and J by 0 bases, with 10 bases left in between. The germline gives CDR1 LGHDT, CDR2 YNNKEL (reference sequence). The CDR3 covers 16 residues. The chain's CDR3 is CASSQGQSSSGNTIYF. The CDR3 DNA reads TGTGCCAGCAGCCAAGGACAGAGTAGCTCTGGAAACACCATATATTTT.

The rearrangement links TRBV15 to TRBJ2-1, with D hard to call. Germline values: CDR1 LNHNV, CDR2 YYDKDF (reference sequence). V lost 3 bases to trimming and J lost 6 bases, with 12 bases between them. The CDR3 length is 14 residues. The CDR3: CATSSPPLINEQFF. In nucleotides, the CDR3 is TGTGCCACCAGCAGCCCGCCTCTAATCAATGAGCAGTTCTTC.

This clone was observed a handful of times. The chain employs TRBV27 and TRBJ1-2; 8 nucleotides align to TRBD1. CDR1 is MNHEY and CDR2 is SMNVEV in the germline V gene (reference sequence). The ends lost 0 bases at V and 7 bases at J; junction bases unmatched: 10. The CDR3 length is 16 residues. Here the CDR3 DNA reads TGTGCCAGCAGTTTATCGTCTCCCGGACAGGGTTTTGGCTACACCTTC. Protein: CASSLSSPGQGFGYTF.

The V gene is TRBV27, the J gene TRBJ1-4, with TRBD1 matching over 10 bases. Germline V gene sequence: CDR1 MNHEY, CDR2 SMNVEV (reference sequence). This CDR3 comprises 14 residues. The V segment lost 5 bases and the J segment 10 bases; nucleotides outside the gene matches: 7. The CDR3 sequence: CASSDRGRWAKLFF. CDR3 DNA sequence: TGTGCCAGCAGTGACAGGGGGCGCTGGGCAAAACTGTTTTTT. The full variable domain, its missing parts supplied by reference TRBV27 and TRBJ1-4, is EAQVTQNPRYLITVTGKKLTVTCSQNMNHEYMSWYRQDPGLGLRQIYYSMNVEVTDKGDVPEGYKVSRKEKRNFPLILESPSPNQTSLYFCASSDRGRWAKLFFGSGTQLSVL.

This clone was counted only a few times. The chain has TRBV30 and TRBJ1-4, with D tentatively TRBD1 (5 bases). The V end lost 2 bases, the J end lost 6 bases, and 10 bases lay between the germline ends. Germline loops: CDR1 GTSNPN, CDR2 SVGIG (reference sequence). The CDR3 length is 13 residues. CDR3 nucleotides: TGTGCCTGGAGTCCAGGGTCTGATGAAAAACTGTTTTTT. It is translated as CAWSPGSDEKLFF.

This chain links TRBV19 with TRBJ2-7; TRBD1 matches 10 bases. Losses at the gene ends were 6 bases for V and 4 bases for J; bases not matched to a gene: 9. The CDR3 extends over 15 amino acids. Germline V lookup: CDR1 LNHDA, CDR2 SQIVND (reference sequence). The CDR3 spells CASRTEGQGRYEQYF. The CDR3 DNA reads TGTGCCAGTAGGACAGAGGGACAGGGGAGGTACGAGCAGTACTTC. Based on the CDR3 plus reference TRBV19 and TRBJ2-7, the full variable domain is DGGITQSPKYLFRKEGQNVTLSCEQNLNHDAMYWYRQDPGQGLRLIYYSQIVNDFQKGDIAEGYSVSREKKESFPLTVTSAQKNPTAFYLCASRTEGQGRYEQYFGPGTRLTVT.

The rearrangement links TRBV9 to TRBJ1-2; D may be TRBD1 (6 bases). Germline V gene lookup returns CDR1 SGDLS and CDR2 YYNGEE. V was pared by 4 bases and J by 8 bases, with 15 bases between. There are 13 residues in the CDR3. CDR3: CASSLQGLGGYTF. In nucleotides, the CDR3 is TGTGCCAGCAGCCTACAGGGTCTGGGAGGCTACACCTTC.

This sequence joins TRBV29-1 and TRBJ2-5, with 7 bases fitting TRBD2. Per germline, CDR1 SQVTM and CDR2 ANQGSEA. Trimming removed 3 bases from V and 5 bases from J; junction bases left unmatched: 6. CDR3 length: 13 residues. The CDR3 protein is CSVDPGGSETQYF. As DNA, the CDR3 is TGCAGCGTTGATCCCGGGGGGTCGGAGACCCAGTACTTC.

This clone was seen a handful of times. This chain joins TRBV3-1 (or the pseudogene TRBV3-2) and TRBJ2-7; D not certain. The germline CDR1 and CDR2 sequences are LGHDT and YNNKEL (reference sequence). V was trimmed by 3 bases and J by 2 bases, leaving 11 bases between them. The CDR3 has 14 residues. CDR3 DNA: TGTGCCAGCAGCCATGGAGAAAGTCCCTACGAGCAGTACTTC. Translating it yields CASSHGESPYEQYF.

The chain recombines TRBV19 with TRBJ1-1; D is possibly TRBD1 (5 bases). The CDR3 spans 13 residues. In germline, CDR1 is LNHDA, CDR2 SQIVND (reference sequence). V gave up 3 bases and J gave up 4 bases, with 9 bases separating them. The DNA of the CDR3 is TGTGCCAGTAGTATGAATAGGGGCACTGAAGCTTTCTTT. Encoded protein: CASSMNRGTEAFF.

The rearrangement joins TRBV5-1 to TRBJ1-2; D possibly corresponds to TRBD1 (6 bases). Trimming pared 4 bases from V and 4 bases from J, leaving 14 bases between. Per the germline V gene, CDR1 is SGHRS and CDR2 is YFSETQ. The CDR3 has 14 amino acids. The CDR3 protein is CASSLTQGTYGYTF. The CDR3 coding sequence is TGCGCCAGCAGCCTTACACAGGGTACCTATGGCTACACCTTC.

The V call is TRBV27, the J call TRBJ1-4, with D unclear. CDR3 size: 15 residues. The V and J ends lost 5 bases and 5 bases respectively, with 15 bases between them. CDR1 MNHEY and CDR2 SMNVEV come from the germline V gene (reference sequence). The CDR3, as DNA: TGTGCCAGCAGTCCGATCGTGGGGAGAAATGAAAAACTGTTTTTT. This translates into CASSPIVGRNEKLFF.

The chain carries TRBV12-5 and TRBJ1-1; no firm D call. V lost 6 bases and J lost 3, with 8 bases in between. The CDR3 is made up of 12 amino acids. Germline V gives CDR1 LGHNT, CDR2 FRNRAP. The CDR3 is CASGTSYTEAFF. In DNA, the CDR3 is TGTGCTAGTGGAACATCGTACACTGAAGCTTTCTTT.

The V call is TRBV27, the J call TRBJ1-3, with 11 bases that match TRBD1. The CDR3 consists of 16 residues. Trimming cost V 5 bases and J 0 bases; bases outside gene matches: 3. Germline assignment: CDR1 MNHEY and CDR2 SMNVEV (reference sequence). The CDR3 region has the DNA TGTGCCAGCAGTCGGACAGGGGGCGCCTCTGGAAACACCATATATTTT. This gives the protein CASSRTGGASGNTIYF.

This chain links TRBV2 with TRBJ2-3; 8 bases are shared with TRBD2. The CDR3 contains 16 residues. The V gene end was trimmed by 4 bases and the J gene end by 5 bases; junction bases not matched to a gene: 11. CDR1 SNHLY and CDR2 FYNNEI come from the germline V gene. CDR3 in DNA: TGTGCCAGCAGTGGGGTACTGGCGGGGGGCCTAGATACGCAGTATTTT. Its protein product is CASSGVLAGGLDTQYF.

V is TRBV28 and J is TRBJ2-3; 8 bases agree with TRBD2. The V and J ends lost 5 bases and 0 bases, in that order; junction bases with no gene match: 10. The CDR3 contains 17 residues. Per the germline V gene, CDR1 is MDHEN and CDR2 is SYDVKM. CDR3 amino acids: CASSGAGEPTSTDTQYF. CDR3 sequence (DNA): TGTGCCAGCAGTGGAGCGGGGGAGCCGACTAGCACAGATACGCAGTATTTT.

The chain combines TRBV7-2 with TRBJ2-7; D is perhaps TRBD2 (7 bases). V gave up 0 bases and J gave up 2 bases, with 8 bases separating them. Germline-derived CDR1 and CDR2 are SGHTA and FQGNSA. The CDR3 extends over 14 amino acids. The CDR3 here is CASSLAGGPYEQYF. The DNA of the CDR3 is TGTGCCAGCAGCTTAGCGGGGGGGCCCTACGAGCAGTACTTC.

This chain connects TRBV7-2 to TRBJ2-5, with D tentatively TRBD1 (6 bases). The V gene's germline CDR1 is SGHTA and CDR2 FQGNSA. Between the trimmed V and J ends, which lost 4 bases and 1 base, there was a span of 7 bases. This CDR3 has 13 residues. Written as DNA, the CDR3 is TGTGCCAGCAGCTACAGGGCCCAAGAGACCCAGTACTTC. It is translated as CASSYRAQETQYF.

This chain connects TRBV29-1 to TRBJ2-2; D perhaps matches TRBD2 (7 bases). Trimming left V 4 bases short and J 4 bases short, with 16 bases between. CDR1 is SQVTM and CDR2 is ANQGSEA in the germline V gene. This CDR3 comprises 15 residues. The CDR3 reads CSVGGGGTGTGELFF. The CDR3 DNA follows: TGCAGCGTTGGCGGGGGCGGGACCGGCACCGGGGAGCTGTTTTTT.

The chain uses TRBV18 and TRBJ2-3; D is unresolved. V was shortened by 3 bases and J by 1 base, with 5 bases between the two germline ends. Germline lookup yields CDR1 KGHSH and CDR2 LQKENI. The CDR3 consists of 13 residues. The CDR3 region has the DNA TGTGCCAGCTCACCGACACGCACAGATACGCAGTATTTT. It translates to CASSPTRTDTQYF.

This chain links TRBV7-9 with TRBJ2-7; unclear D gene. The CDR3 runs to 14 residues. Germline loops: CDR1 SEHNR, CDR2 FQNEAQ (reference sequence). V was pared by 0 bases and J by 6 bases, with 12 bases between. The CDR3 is CASSLAVPGSEQYF. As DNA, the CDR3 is TGTGCCAGCAGCTTAGCGGTTCCGGGTAGCGAGCAGTACTTC.

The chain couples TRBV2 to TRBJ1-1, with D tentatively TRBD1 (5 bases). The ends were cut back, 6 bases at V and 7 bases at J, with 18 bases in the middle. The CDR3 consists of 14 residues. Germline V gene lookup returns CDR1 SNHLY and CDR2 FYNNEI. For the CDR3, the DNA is TGTGCCAGCAGCCTTGTGGGGGAGGGAGGTGAAGCTTTCTTT. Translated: CASSLVGEGGEAFF.

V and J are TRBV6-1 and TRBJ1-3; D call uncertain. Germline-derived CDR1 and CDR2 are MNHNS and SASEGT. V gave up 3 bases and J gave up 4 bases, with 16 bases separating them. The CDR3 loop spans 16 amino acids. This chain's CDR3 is CASSENTPGLGNTIYF. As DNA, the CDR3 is TGTGCCAGCAGTGAGAATACCCCCGGGTTGGGAAACACCATATATTTT.